This T cell receptor beta chain was identified during a study of beta chain features in type 1 diabetes. The sample holds a few counts of this clone. Its specificity is unknown. cDNA synthesis used the whole RNA isolate, giving expressed TCRB sequences. This table comes from immunoSEQ multiplex PCR, and its TCRdb copy is limited to in-frame clones, with some not included. Of under 350,000 clones listed, roughly an eighth are singletons. Study-wide results and limits: Among all four CD4+ subsets, Type 1 diabetes patients had TCRB CDR3s that were moderately but significantly shorter. These data did not resolve whether HLA type affects TCRB rearrangement.

In total, each donor contributed a single heparinised blood draw that averaged approximately 120 mL. The CDR3 is 15 residues long. Per germline, CDR1 MGHRA and CDR2 YSYEKL. V was clipped by 4 bases and J by 5 bases; unmatched bases: 10. This receptor was identified in a man aged 25-45 years with type 1 diabetes. The sequencing sample was made of naive CD4+ T cells from blood. The genes are TRBV4-1 and TRBJ2-7, with 8 nucleotides matching TRBD2. The CDR3 DNA reads TGCGCCAGCAGCCGCCCCGGGACTAGTCGTAACGAGCAGTACTTC. Protein: CASSRPGTSRNEQYF.